Following are 31 T cell receptor beta chains from one sample sequenced in a study of T cells expressing NK-cell markers. Each CDR3 protein gets one entry in TCRdb, which reprocessed the 5' RACE reads and gives no DNA. The sample has 300,000 to 450,000 distinct CDR3 sequences. Sample: blood T cells: a sorted CD56 or NKG2C T cell subset, CD4+ or CD8+ T cells, or bulk PBMC T cells (not recorded which). All receptors derive from a man aged 18 to 69 in good health.

The rearrangement links TRBV5-6 to TRBJ1-1; TCRdb's assignment of TRBD1 cannot be checked, as there is no DNA. This CDR3 is 16 amino acids long. Germline V lookup: CDR1 SGHDT, CDR2 YYEEEE. This CDR3 reads CASSIGGPLGNTEAFF.

The chain employs TRBV18 and TRBJ1-4; the D call from TCRdb, TRBD1, cannot be confirmed without DNA. This CDR3 has 14 amino acids. CDR1 and CDR2 from the germline V gene are KGHSH and LQKENI. CDR3 region: CASSPTGAHEKLFF.

The genes are TRBV3-1 and TRBJ2-1; TCRdb names TRBD1, which stays unverified in the absence of DNA. Germline loops: CDR1 LGHDT, CDR2 YNNKEL (reference sequence). CDR3 length: 15 residues. This CDR3 is CASRLGGTGGNEQFF.

This chain joins TRBV5-1 and TRBJ2-3; the D call from TCRdb, TRBD2, cannot be confirmed without DNA. Germline CDR1 reads SGHRS; CDR2 reads YFSETQ. The CDR3 is made up of 17 amino acids. CDR3 amino acids: CASSYYPGTQKTDTQYF.

The genes are TRBV7-6 and TRBJ2-7; TCRdb reports TRBD1, a call that lacks DNA to check it against. The CDR3 extends over 16 amino acids. In germline, CDR1 is SGHVS, CDR2 FNYEAQ. CDR3 protein: CASSIGGTGGGYEQYF.

The chain couples TRBV18 to TRBJ2-7; TCRdb's D call of TRBD1 is untestable without DNA. The CDR3 is 14 residues long. Germline CDR1 is KGHSH and CDR2 is LQKENI. CDR3 residues: CASSPPGQGRRQYF.

This sequence joins TRBV2 and TRBJ2-1; the D call of TRBD1 rests on TCRdb alone, since no DNA is present to check it. Looked up from germline, CDR1 is SNHLY and CDR2 is FYNNEI. The CDR3 loop spans 14 amino acids. CDR3 sequence reads: CASRGQGQRNEQFF. Drawing the rest from reference TRBV2 and TRBJ2-1, the complete variable domain is EPEVTQTPSHQVTQMGQEVILRCVPISNHLYFYWYRQILGQKVEFLVSFYNNEISEKSEIFDDQFSVERPDGSNFTLKIRSTKLEDSAMYFCASRGQGQRNEQFFGPGTRLTVL.

This chain connects TRBV6-1 to TRBJ2-5. Germline V gene sequence: CDR1 MNHNS, CDR2 SASEGT. CDR3 length: 15 residues. The CDR3 loop is CASSQRRQDQETQYF.

This rearrangement joins TRBV20-1 to TRBJ2-7. The CDR3 is made up of 13 amino acids. Germline CDR1 reads DFQATT; CDR2 reads SNEGSKA (reference sequence). CDR3 sequence reads: CSASERPYYEQYF.

This chain links TRBV28 with TRBJ2-1; the D gene TCRdb calls, TRBD1, cannot be checked with no DNA. The CDR3 is 14 amino acids. The germline CDR1 and CDR2 sequences are MDHEN and SYDVKM. The CDR3 sequence is CASSSLTGHNEQYF.

J is TRBJ2-2 and V is TRBV11-2; TCRdb designates TRBD2, a call that cannot be tested without DNA. Germline V gene data show CDR1 as SGHAT and CDR2 as FQNNGV. The CDR3 sequence is 16 residues long. This CDR3 is CASTRAAGGNTGELFF.

J is TRBJ2-7 and V is TRBV5-6; lacking DNA, the TRBD2 call made by TCRdb goes unchecked. This CDR3 has 18 residues. CDR1 is SGHDT and CDR2 is YYEEEE in the germline V gene. CDR3 in amino acids: CASSLGLAGTSRGYEQYF. Combining the CDR3 with reference TRBV5-6 and TRBJ2-7 gives the whole variable domain DAGVTQSPTHLIKTRGQQVTLRCSPKSGHDTVSWYQQALGQGPQFIFQYYEEEERQRGNFPDRFSGHQFPNYSSELNVNALLLGDSALYLCASSLGLAGTSRGYEQYFGPGTRLTVT.

V is TRBV3-1 and J is TRBJ2-1. Germline V lookup: CDR1 LGHDT, CDR2 YNNKEL (reference sequence). This CDR3 spans 15 amino acids. This CDR3 is CASSRPGASYNEQFF.

The chain combines TRBV7-9 with TRBJ1-2; the TCRdb D gene call, TRBD1, has no DNA to confirm it. The length of the CDR3 is 14 residues. Germline values: CDR1 SEHNR, CDR2 FQNEAQ (reference sequence). CDR3 sequence reads: CASSSHGGSDGYTF.

This chain uses TRBV20-1 with TRBJ2-7; the TCRdb call, TRBD2, lacks DNA for checking. This CDR3 spans 15 amino acids. Per germline, CDR1 DFQATT and CDR2 SNEGSKA (reference sequence). The CDR3 loop reads CSARSSGLPSYEQYF.

This rearrangement joins TRBV2 to TRBJ2-3; with no DNA, the TCRdb D assignment of TRBD2 cannot be verified. Germline V gives CDR1 SNHLY, CDR2 FYNNEI. The CDR3 spans 12 residues. The CDR3 is CASSQGLAGEYF.

The V gene is TRBV20-1, the J gene TRBJ1-2. CDR1 and CDR2 (germline): DFQATT, SNEGSKA (reference sequence). The CDR3 has 12 residues. The chain's CDR3 is CSARAGASIYTF.

V is TRBV2 and J is TRBJ1-2; the TCRdb D gene call, TRBD1, has no DNA to confirm it. CDR1 and CDR2 from the germline V gene are SNHLY and FYNNEI. The CDR3 covers 12 residues. CDR3 protein: CASHSDSNGYTF.

This rearrangement joins TRBV6-1 to TRBJ1-4; TCRdb reports TRBD1, a call that lacks DNA to check it against. The CDR3 covers 16 residues. Germline V gene data show CDR1 as MNHNS and CDR2 as SASEGT. The CDR3 sequence: CASSRQGQSTNEKLFF.

This sequence joins TRBV27 and TRBJ2-2; TCRdb lists TRBD2, though no DNA is available to test this call. CDR1 and CDR2 from the germline V gene are MNHEY and SMNVEV (reference sequence). CDR3 size: 17 residues. This chain's CDR3 is CASRPPLAGVNTGELFF.

The V and J genes are TRBV12-3 or TRBV12-4 and TRBJ2-1; without DNA, the TCRdb call of TRBD1 cannot be checked. This CDR3 spans 14 amino acids. CDR3 loop: CASSDQGTYNEQFF.

This chain uses TRBV27 with TRBJ2-2. Germline V gene data show CDR1 as MNHEY and CDR2 as SMNVEV (reference sequence). The CDR3 extends over 16 amino acids. CDR3 sequence reads: CASSNPSGANTGELFF.

The rearrangement joins TRBV23-1 to TRBJ2-1. TRBV23-1 is assigned to the ORF class and has an uncertain function. This CDR3 is built from 16 residues. The CDR3 loop reads CASTLLAGRSYNEQFF.

This chain joins TRBV7-6 and TRBJ2-5; TCRdb outputs TRBD1, but without DNA this stays unchecked. Germline values: CDR1 SGHVS, CDR2 FNYEAQ. The CDR3 has 15 residues. The chain's CDR3 is CASSFDRGRQETQYF.

The chain uses TRBV7-9 and TRBJ1-5. CDR1 and CDR2 (germline): SEHNR, FQNEAQ (reference sequence). The CDR3 covers 15 residues. The CDR3 here is CASSRNGLKYQPQHF.

V gene TRBV28 combines with J gene TRBJ1-5; TCRdb names TRBD1, which stays unverified in the absence of DNA. Germline-derived CDR1 and CDR2 are MDHEN and SYDVKM. This CDR3 has 16 amino acids. CDR3 in amino acids: CASSLTPGGENQPQHF. The variable domain in full, completed from reference TRBV28 and TRBJ1-5, reads DVKVTQSSRYLVKRTGEKVFLECVQDMDHENMFWYRQDPGLGLRLIYFSYDVKMKEKGDIPEGYSVSREKKERFSLILESASTNQTSMYLCASSLTPGGENQPQHFGDGTRLSIL.

The V call is TRBV5-1, the J call TRBJ1-5; the TRBD1 assignment by TCRdb is unverifiable without DNA. Germline V CDR1 and CDR2: SGHRS, YFSETQ. The length of the CDR3 is 15 residues. CDR3 amino acids: CASSWTGTGYQPQHF.

The V and J genes are TRBV27 and TRBJ2-1; TCRdb names TRBD2, which stays unverified in the absence of DNA. The CDR3 contains 14 residues. Germline loops: CDR1 MNHEY, CDR2 SMNVEV (reference sequence). CDR3 protein: CASSLRGYGNEQFF.

The chain is built from TRBV11-2 and TRBJ2-1; TCRdb's D call of TRBD1 is untestable without DNA. The CDR3 consists of 15 residues. Germline lookup yields CDR1 SGHAT and CDR2 FQNNGV. The CDR3: CASSLLRGQRNEQFF.

The rearrangement joins TRBV9 to TRBJ2-1; the D call of TRBD2 rests on TCRdb alone, since no DNA is present to check it. Germline V CDR1 and CDR2: SGDLS, YYNGEE. The CDR3 extends over 16 amino acids. This CDR3 is CASSVIAGGSYNEQFF.

The chain has TRBV7-9 and TRBJ2-3; TCRdb lists TRBD1, though no DNA is available to test this call. CDR1 SEHNR and CDR2 FQNEAQ come from the germline V gene (reference sequence). This CDR3 contains 15 residues. The CDR3 sequence is CASSPRDRGVNTQYF.